This T cell receptor (beta chain) was sequenced in a study of shared clonotypes between healthy human individuals. Terminally differentiated effector memory CD45RA+ cells were excluded from the naive CD8 cells, which were CD45RO-negative and positively selected for CCR7. Germline CDR1 is MNHNS and CDR2 is SASEGT. The CDR3 sequence is 15 residues long. The trim removed 4 bases at V and 1 base at J, leaving 3 bases unmatched. Some 27,000 T cell genomes, or approximately 200 ng DNA, went into the sorted-subset replicate PCRs. Generated by immunoSEQ multiplex PCR, the TCRdb table keeps only in-frame clones and is missing some. The table lists 1.5 million to 2.5 million clones, about 95% of them singletons.

This TCR derives from a man aged 18-30 years in good health. J is TRBJ2-2 and V is TRBV6-1; 7 bases fit TRBD2. The sample was naive CD8+ T cells sorted from blood. The CDR3 DNA is TGTGCCAGCAGTGGGGAGGGCCGGAACACCGGGGAGCTGTTTTTT. This translates into CASSGEGRNTGELFF.